This TCR beta chain is from a study of Graves' ophthalmopathy and Graves' hyperthyroidism. Findings and caveats of the study: The model achieved under 71% sensitivity and roughly 79% specificity for ophthalmopathy progression. Also, most clonotypes expanded in the thyroid above 0.001 frequency appeared in blood.

Germline V gene sequence: CDR1 MNHNS, CDR2 SASEGT. Losses at the gene ends were 5 bases for V and 2 bases for J; bases not matched to a gene: 5. The CDR3 extends over 15 amino acids. Under 3 months in duration, the ophthalmopathy in affected donors had moderate-to-severe activity, CAS ≥3 and NOSPECS ≥4. Clinical symptoms and serum thyroxine were used for diagnosis; TRAb, thyroid ultrasound and orbital computed tomography were also relied on. Amplification of TCR beta CDR3 regions used RNA transcripts. HTBI-primed RT-PCR formed the first round, and a multiplex PCR formed the second. TCRdb independently ran MiXCR on the multiplex PCR reads; one entry per CDR3 protein. Among 200,000 to 250,000 distinct CDR3 sequences listed, 45% to 55% were seen once. As regards this clonotype: The antigen is undetermined.

This receptor was identified in an adult man with Graves' ophthalmopathy. The sequenced sample was peripheral blood. The chain recombines TRBV6-1 with TRBJ1-5; 8 bases align to TRBD1. DNA of the CDR3: TGTGCCAGCAGTCGACAGGGGTTTGGCAATCAGCCCCAGCATTTT. It specifies CASSRQGFGNQPQHF.